This TCR beta chain was recorded in a study of T-cell memory formation after mild COVID-19. Study background: TCR clusters were mostly donor specific. Regarding the study as a whole: Cross-reactive memory seemingly joined, as some responding clones were found in pre-infection memory.

CDR1 SEHNR and CDR2 FQNEAQ come from the germline V gene (reference sequence). The CDR3 is 16 residues long. Trimming removed 5 bases from V and 2 bases from J, with 18 bases in between. This clonotype was seen ten or more times. The target antigen is unknown. After 5'RACE with constant-segment primers, TCR alpha and TCR beta cDNA libraries carrying sample barcodes and UMIs were obtained. TCRdb re-derived calls from the 5' RACE reads in MiXCR, one entry per CDR3 protein. This table has approximately 46,000 distinct CDR3 sequences, around 10% appearing once. The chain employs TRBV7-9 and TRBJ1-2, with no clear D. The material sequenced was PBMCs or a T cell subset sorted from them (not recorded which). The sequence derives from a young man who had mild COVID-19 (a few samples of this study predate the infection). Cell type and time point are not known. DNA for the CDR3: TGTGCCAGCAGCCGTCTTTCCCACGGGGAAAACTATGGCTACACCTTC. This gives the protein CASSRLSHGENYGYTF. The whole variable domain, filled in from reference TRBV7-9 and TRBJ1-2, reads DTGVSQNPRHKITKRGQNVTFRCDPISEHNRLYWYRQTLGQGPEFLTYFQNEAQLEKSRLLSDRFSAERPKGSFSTLEIQRTEQGDSAMYLCASSRLSHGENYGYTFGSGTRLTVV.